Listed below are T cell receptor beta chains from one sample, sequenced in a study of blood T cell repertoires in COVID-19. Some clones are missing from TCRdb's copy, which holds only in-frame ones; the method was immunoSEQ multiplex PCR. The data hold roughly 220,000 clones, with around 88% observed a single time. What was sequenced was PBMCs or T cells enriched from blood (not recorded which). The receptor source for this set is a woman aged 50 to 60 with acute COVID-19. CDR3s include the opening cysteine and the closing phenylalanine or tryptophan. D genes are given only for firm matches. Clone size is shown for a subset of rows, as once, few, many or a class of expanded clone.

-	TRBD2	TRBV7-6	TRBJ2-5	TGTGCCAGCAGCAGGGGACTAGAGAGCGAGACCCAGTACTTC	CASSRGLESETQYF
-	TRBD1	TRBV3-1/TRBV3-2	TRBJ2-7	TGTGCCAGCAGCCTCGGACAGGCCCAACCCTACGAGCAGTACTTC	CASSLGQAQPYEQYF
-	TRBD1	TRBV16	TRBJ1-1	TGTGCCAGCAGCCGGGGACAGATGAACACTGAAGCTTTCTTT	CASSRGQMNTEAFF
-	TRBD1	TRBV29-1	TRBJ2-7	TGCAGCGTACAGGGACAGACCTACGAGCAGTACTTC	CSVQGQTYEQYF
once	TRBD1	TRBV7-2	TRBJ2-5	TGTGCCAGCAGCCAAAGGACAGGGGGCCGGGAGACCCAGTACTTC	CASSQRTGGRETQYF
-	-	TRBV5-3	TRBJ2-7	TGTGCCAGGGGGCAGCAGTACTTC	CARGQQYF
-	-	TRBV7-9	TRBJ1-1	TGTGCCAGCATCAATATAGGGGGGGTCGGAATAGACACTGAAGCTTTCTTT	CASINIGGVGIDTEAFF
-	-	TRBV4-3	TRBJ1-4	TGCGCCAGCAGCCATCCCGGGGGGGAAAAACTGTTTTTT	CASSHPGGEKLFF
-	TRBD2	TRBV18	TRBJ2-5	TGTGCCAGCTCACAGACTAGCGGGAGGGCCCTCGAGACCCAGTACTTC	CASSQTSGRALETQYF
-	-	TRBV27	TRBJ2-1	TGTGCCAGCAGCTCCGGGACTCGAGGCAATGAGCAGTTCTTC	CASSSGTRGNEQFF
-	TRBD1	TRBV29-1	TRBJ2-7	TGCAGCGTTGAGGGACAGGGGGTTACGTACGAGCAGTACTTC	CSVEGQGVTYEQYF
-	-	TRBV28	TRBJ1-3	TGTGCCAGCAGTTTCAGTGTGAACACCATATATTTT	CASSFSVNTIYF
-	TRBD1	TRBV28	TRBJ2-7	TGTGCCAGCAGTCCGACAGGGGTGGACGAGCAGTACTTC	CASSPTGVDEQYF
-	TRBD1	TRBV5-6	TRBJ1-2	TGTGCCAGCAGCGCGTCGTCGGGACAGGGGTTTGTTGGCTACACCTTC	CASSASSGQGFVGYTF
once	-	TRBV2	TRBJ1-1	TGTGCCAGCAGGCGGCTGAACACTGAAGCTTTCTTT	CASRRLNTEAFF
-	-	TRBV28	TRBJ1-6	TGTGCCAGCAGTTCCTCGGGAAGCTCCTATAATTCACCCCTCCACTTT	CASSSSGSSYNSPLHF
-	-	TRBV28	TRBJ2-7	TGTGCCAGCAGTTTGGTGGGGGGGCCCGAGCAGTACTTC	CASSLVGGPEQYF
-	TRBD1	TRBV30	TRBJ2-7	TGTGCCTGGAGTGACACCGGGACAGGGCGCGAGCAGTACTTC	CAWSDTGTGREQYF